Reported below is one T cell receptor (beta chain). The antigen is unknown. Sequenced by immunoSEQ multiplex PCR; TCRdb stores in-frame clones only, minus some. The sample comprises 75,000 to 95,000 clones, 90% to 95% of which are singletons, and about 2% rests with the top ten. This sample was taken from a study of graft-versus-host responses after intestinal transplantation. Whole-study context: Anti-thymocyte globulin was used for induction in all recipients, who then took tacrolimus and steroids for approximately 3 years. Broader study findings: Individuals who had graft-donor T cell macrochimerism had allografts that showed high graft-versus-host to host-versus-graft clonal ratios. Recipient-marrow GvH clones were detected, some having first appeared in ileum or blood. Early declines in HvG clones that occurred post-transplant were associated with peak circulating GvH clone levels.

V lost 6 bases and J lost 12, with 14 bases in between. The CDR3 is 11 residues long. The germline V gene has CDR1 SNHLY and CDR2 FYNNEI. The rearrangement uses TRBV2 and TRBJ1-1; D is perhaps TRBD1 (5 bases). This receptor was identified in a human donor who received an intestinal transplant. The sequencing used unstimulated CD8+ T cells sorted from spleen or lymph node cells, collected before intestinal transplant. The CDR3 sequence is CASRGLDGSFF. The CDR3 DNA sequence: TGTGCCAGCAGGGGACTGGACGGGTCTTTCTTT.